This is a list of T cell receptor beta chains from one sample in a study of blood T cell repertoires in COVID-19. TCRdb's table, derived via immunoSEQ multiplex PCR, lists solely in-frame clones and lacks some. The table lists some 73,000 clones, 80% to 95% of them singletons. The sequenced sample was peripheral blood. These receptors were obtained from a human donor in a cohort sampled during active COVID-19. CDR3s include the opening cysteine and the closing phenylalanine or tryptophan. The order of the fields is V gene, clone size, J gene, D gene, CDR3 DNA, CDR3 protein. The D gene is left open where the match is weak. The listing skips clone size in some rows; elsewhere it reads once, few, many or a size class.

TRBV3-1/TRBV3-2	once	TRBJ2-1	NA	TGTGCCAGCAGCCAAGGTATGGCTCGTGAGCAGTTCTTC	CASSQGMAREQFF
TRBV7-8	NA	TRBJ1-5	NA	TGTGCCAGCCCTCTTACCGCGCACAGCCAGCCCCAGCATTTT	CASPLTAHSQPQHF
TRBV30	NA	TRBJ1-1	NA	TGTGCCTGGAGTGTGGGGAGGAACACTGAAGCTTTCTTT	CAWSVGRNTEAFF
TRBV5-1	NA	TRBJ1-1	TRBD1	TGCGCCAGCAGACCTTGGACAGGGTGGAACACTGAAGCTTTCTTT	CASRPWTGWNTEAFF
TRBV11-3	NA	TRBJ2-1	TRBD2	TGTGCCAGCAGCTTAGATGGGCGGGGGGGCGACAATGAGCAGTTCTTC	CASSLDGRGGDNEQFF
TRBV2	NA	TRBJ1-1	NA	TGTGCCAGCAGTGCACCCGGTGGAGAGATGAACACTGAAGCTTTCTTT	CASSAPGGEMNTEAFF
TRBV28	NA	TRBJ2-2	NA	TGTGCCAGCAGTCAGATCCGGAGGGACACCGGGGAGCTGTTTTTT	CASSQIRRDTGELFF
TRBV6-5	once	TRBJ1-6	TRBD1	TGTGCCAGCGCCCGGACAGGGTCCTATAATTCACCCCTCCACTTT	CASARTGSYNSPLHF
TRBV6-6	NA	TRBJ2-3	NA	TGTGCCAGCTGGAACGGACTCTTTAGCACAGATACGCAGTATTTT	CASWNGLFSTDTQYF
TRBV5-1	NA	TRBJ1-3	NA	TGCGCCAGCAGCTTACAGGGTGGCTCTGGAAACACCATATATTTT	CASSLQGGSGNTIYF
TRBV11-2	NA	TRBJ1-1	TRBD1	TGTGCCAGCAGTCGGGACAGTGGTGAAGCTTTCTTT	CASSRDSGEAFF
TRBV20-1	few	TRBJ1-1	NA	TGCAGTGCTAGTGGGGGAGCCACTGAAGCTTTCTTT	CSASGGATEAFF
TRBV19	NA	TRBJ1-3	NA	TGTGCCAGTAGTATAGTGAAACAGAGTGGATCTGGAAACACCATATATTTT	CASSIVKQSGSGNTIYF
TRBV2	NA	TRBJ2-7	NA	TGTGCCAGCAGTGCTAACAGCTACGAGCAGTACTTC	CASSANSYEQYF
TRBV19	once	TRBJ1-1	NA	TGTGCCAGTCACCCGGGGTCTTTCTTT	CASHPGSFF
TRBV7-6	NA	TRBJ2-6	NA	TGTGCCAGCAGCCAAGACTCTGGGGCCAACATCCTGACTTTC	CASSQDSGANILTF
TRBV5-4	NA	TRBJ2-1	TRBD1	TGTGCCAGCAGCTTCCCCGGACAGGGGAGCGATGAGCAGTTCTTC	CASSFPGQGSDEQFF
TRBV19	NA	TRBJ1-1	NA	TGTGCCAGTATCACCCCGGGGATGAACACTGAAGCTTTCTTT	CASITPGMNTEAFF
TRBV6-6	NA	TRBJ2-3	TRBD2	TGTGCCAGCAGTTCTTTAGCGGGGTCCCGAACAGATACGCAGTATTTT	CASSSLAGSRTDTQYF
TRBV28	NA	TRBJ1-2	NA	TGTGCCAGCAGTGTTGACATCTATGGCTACACCTTC	CASSVDIYGYTF
TRBV18	NA	TRBJ1-1	TRBD1	TGTGCCAGCTCCCTCACAGGGGTGGTGAACACTGAAGCTTTCTTT	CASSLTGVVNTEAFF
TRBV9	NA	TRBJ2-5	TRBD2	TGTGCCAGCAGCGAAGGCCCCGGCGGGGGGGCCGGAAAGGGGTTGGAGACCCAGTACTTC	CASSEGPGGGAGKGLETQYF
TRBV5-4	NA	TRBJ2-1	TRBD2	TGTGCCAGCAGCTTGGCGGGGGGGGCACCTCTCAATGAGCAGTTCTTC	CASSLAGGAPLNEQFF
TRBV15	few	TRBJ2-7	TRBD1	TGTGCCACTGACGGGGACAGGGCACCCTACGAGCAGTACTTC	CATDGDRAPYEQYF
TRBV28	NA	TRBJ2-1	NA	TGTGCCAGCAGCCGGAGCGGTAACAATGAGCAGTTCTTC	CASSRSGNNEQFF
TRBV27	few	TRBJ2-7	TRBD1	TGTGCCAGCAGCCGACAGGGGCTTAGCTACGAGCAGTACTTC	CASSRQGLSYEQYF
TRBV11-2	NA	TRBJ2-5	TRBD2	TGTGCCAGCAGCTTCCGACTAGCGGGGGGCCCTTTCTTAGAGACCCAGTACTTC	CASSFRLAGGPFLETQYF
TRBV28	NA	TRBJ2-5	TRBD2	TGTGCCAGCAGTCCGGAGACTAGCGGGGTCGACCAGTACTTC	CASSPETSGVDQYF
TRBV19	NA	TRBJ2-7	TRBD1	TGTGCCAGTAGCGAGACAGGGGGATATGAGCAGTACTTC	CASSETGGYEQYF
TRBV7-8	NA	TRBJ2-2	NA	TGTGCCAGCAGCTTAGCCCGGGTTAACACCGGGGAGCTGTTTTTT	CASSLARVNTGELFF
TRBV12-3/TRBV12-4	NA	TRBJ2-1	NA	TGTGCCAGCAGTTCCCGGGGTTACAATGAGCAGTTCTTC	CASSSRGYNEQFF
TRBV14	NA	TRBJ1-2	NA	TGTGCCAGCAGCCCGTTACAGCTAACGGGCTACACCTTC	CASSPLQLTGYTF
TRBV14	once	TRBJ1-2	TRBD1	TGTGCCAGCAGCCAGCCGGGACAGTTTGACACCTTC	CASSQPGQFDTF
TRBV10-2	NA	TRBJ2-7	NA	TGCGCCAGCAGTGACAGGGGCCCAGGCTACGAGCAGTACTTC	CASSDRGPGYEQYF
TRBV7-9	NA	TRBJ2-3	TRBD2	TGTGCCAGCAGCTCGGGACTAGCGGGGGGCACAGATACGCAGTATTTT	CASSSGLAGGTDTQYF
TRBV3-1/TRBV3-2	NA	TRBJ2-3	TRBD2	TGTGCCAGCAGCCAGGCAACTCCGCGGGGGGGCGACACAGATACGCAGTATTTT	CASSQATPRGGDTDTQYF
TRBV6-2/TRBV6-3	NA	TRBJ1-1	NA	TGTGCCAGCAGCGGCCAGGGCCCTAACACTGAAGCTTTCTTT	CASSGQGPNTEAFF
TRBV5-1	once	TRBJ1-4	TRBD1	TGCGCCAGCAGCTTCGGACAGGGACACGTTTGGAATGGAGAAAAACTGTTTTTT	CASSFGQGHVWNGEKLFF
TRBV5-4	NA	TRBJ2-3	TRBD2	TGTGCCAGCAGCTTGGCCTTTGCGGGGGGGCCGGGAGATACGCAGTATTTT	CASSLAFAGGPGDTQYF
TRBV7-8	NA	TRBJ2-7	NA	TGTGCCAGCAGGGCCAGGGGCACCTACGAGCAGTACTTC	CASRARGTYEQYF
TRBV6-5	NA	TRBJ1-3	NA	TGTGCCAGCAGTTACTCGGGGAGATCTGGGAACACCATATATTTT	CASSYSGRSGNTIYF
TRBV12-3/TRBV12-4	NA	TRBJ2-4	NA	TGTGCCAGCAGTTCTACACCCTTTCCGGGGTCGTACTTC	CASSSTPFPGSYF
TRBV12-3/TRBV12-4	NA	TRBJ2-1	NA	TGTGCCAGCAGTCGGACAGACAATGAGCAGTTCTTC	CASSRTDNEQFF
TRBV25-1	NA	TRBJ1-5	NA	TGTGCCAGCAGCGGGGGTAACAATCAGCCCCAGCATTTT	CASSGGNNQPQHF
TRBV10-2	NA	TRBJ2-3	NA	TGCGCCAGCAGTGGAGTAGATACGCAGTATTTT	CASSGVDTQYF
TRBV4-3	NA	TRBJ2-5	NA	TGCGCCAGCAGCCAAGGGAGTAGCCGGGGGGAGACCCAGTACTTC	CASSQGSSRGETQYF
TRBV4-3	NA	TRBJ1-5	TRBD1	TGCGCCAGCAGCCAGGGCACAGGGGGCTCTACTCAGCCCCAGCATTTT	CASSQGTGGSTQPQHF
TRBV19	NA	TRBJ2-1	TRBD2	TGTGCCAGCACTATGGCGGGGGTGACCTACAATGAGCAGTTCTTC	CASTMAGVTYNEQFF
TRBV19	NA	TRBJ2-4	NA	TGTGCCAGTAGTGTTCCTTCCAAAAACATTCAGTACTTC	CASSVPSKNIQYF
TRBV19	NA	TRBJ2-5	NA	TGTGCCAGTAGACCCGCGGGGGCGGGAGAGACCCAGTACTTC	CASRPAGAGETQYF
TRBV28	NA	TRBJ1-2	NA	TGTGCCAGCAGTTTTCCCCTTGCGGGTTCTAACTATGGCTACACCTTC	CASSFPLAGSNYGYTF
TRBV29-1	NA	TRBJ1-1	NA	TGCAGCGTTGAATTACAGGGATGGGCTGAAGCTTTCTTT	CSVELQGWAEAFF
TRBV6-5	NA	TRBJ2-1	TRBD1	TGTGCCAGCAGGACAAACGCAGGGGGATACAATGAGCAGTTCTTC	CASRTNAGGYNEQFF
TRBV5-6	NA	TRBJ2-3	NA	TGTGCCAGCAGCTTGGACAGGGGCACAGATACGCAGTATTTT	CASSLDRGTDTQYF
TRBV19	NA	TRBJ1-1	TRBD1	TGTGCCAGTAGTATCAGGGACAGGGATCAAGCTTTCTTT	CASSIRDRDQAFF
TRBV11-2	NA	TRBJ1-2	NA	TGTGCCAGCAGCTTAGGTACAGGGCGGATGTCGACTGGCTACACCTTC	CASSLGTGRMSTGYTF
TRBV20-1	NA	TRBJ2-5	TRBD2	TGCAGTGGCGGGGGTTGGGAGACCCAGTACTTC	CSGGGWETQYF
TRBV28	once	TRBJ1-2	TRBD1	TGTGCCAGCAGTCCTTCAGGACAGGGGAACTATGGCTACACCTTC	CASSPSGQGNYGYTF
TRBV5-6	once	TRBJ1-6	TRBD1	TGTGCCAGCAGCTTATTAAGGGGACAGGGAACTTCACCCCTCCACTTT	CASSLLRGQGTSPLHF
TRBV2	NA	TRBJ2-2	TRBD1	TGTGCCAGCAGCTTAGGGACAGTGAACACCGGGGAGCTGTTTTTT	CASSLGTVNTGELFF